This T cell receptor (beta chain) comes out of a study of cytomegalovirus exposure and HLA in healthy donors. Notes on the study in general: A missense DCLRE1C variant was associated with V- and J-gene trimming of TCR beta chains in a later analysis, and an independent cohort replicated the association. Presence/absence results assume similar sequencing depth per donor, which may not hold.

A remark on this clone: Its antigen is not identified.

Primers included in the PCR were 60 Vbeta and 13 Jbeta primers. Using immunoSEQ multiplex PCR, the repertoire was profiled, and TCRdb retains in-frame clones only, with some absent. Seen here are under 110,000 clones, around 75% observed once, and the top ten hold about 10%. There are 16 residues in the CDR3. CDR1 is SGHDT and CDR2 is YYEEEE in the germline V gene. Trimming cost V 4 bases and J 1 base; bases outside gene matches: 10. The sequencing input was PBMCs. The receptor comes from a man aged 50 to 60 in good health and CMV-seronegative. This chain connects TRBV5-6 to TRBJ1-2, with 7 bases matching TRBD1. The CDR3 is CASSPGRGRSNYGYTF. CDR3 nucleotide sequence: TGTGCCAGCAGCCCCGGGAGGGGGCGCAGTAACTATGGCTACACCTTC. Variable domain in full (rest from reference TRBV5-6 and TRBJ1-2): DAGVTQSPTHLIKTRGQQVTLRCSPKSGHDTVSWYQQALGQGPQFIFQYYEEEERQRGNFPDRFSGHQFPNYSSELNVNALLLGDSALYLCASSPGRGRSNYGYTFGSGTRLTVV.